These 10 T cell receptor beta chains originate from one sample sequenced in a study of cytomegalovirus exposure and HLA in healthy donors. The PCR ran on 60 Vbeta and 13 Jbeta primers. Sequencing used immunoSEQ multiplex PCR; TCRdb keeps in-frame clones, though not all of them. Its table records approximately 120,000 clones. Sequencing input: PBMCs. The receptors come from a man aged 40-49 years in good health and CMV-seronegative.

The rearrangement joins TRBV19 to TRBJ1-3; TRBD1 might be the D (6 bases). Trimming cost V 6 bases and J 4 bases, with 19 bases left between them. Germline V lookup: CDR1 LNHDA, CDR2 SQIVND (reference sequence). The CDR3 runs 16 residues. The CDR3 region is CASRPGTYPSGNTIYF. CDR3 bases: TGTGCCAGTAGGCCCGGGACATACCCCTCCGGAAACACCATATATTTT.

The DNA for the CDR3 is TGCGCCAGCAGCCCAGCGGACAGGATTAATGAAAAACTGTTTTTT. This gives the protein CASSPADRINEKLFF. The rearrangement joins TRBV5-1 to TRBJ1-4; 7 bases map to TRBD1. This CDR3 region has 15 residues. Losses at the gene ends were 4 bases for V and 4 bases for J; bases not matched to a gene: 7. CDR1 and CDR2 from the germline V gene are SGHRS and YFSETQ.

This rearrangement joins TRBV29-1 to TRBJ2-3; possible D gene TRBD2, 6 bases. Trimming removed 5 bases at V and 0 bases at J, with 9 bases between. Germline values: CDR1 SQVTM, CDR2 ANQGSEA. This CDR3 is built from 13 residues. The CDR3 spells CSVRRDSTDTQYF. CDR3 sequence (DNA): TGCAGCGTTCGGCGGGACAGCACAGATACGCAGTATTTT.

The genes are TRBV5-1 and TRBJ2-7; D unclear. This CDR3 spans 12 amino acids. The V gene lost 4 bases and the J gene lost 4 bases, with 9 bases spanning the gap. Germline CDR1 is SGHRS and CDR2 is YFSETQ. CDR3 DNA: TGCGCCAGCAGCGTTGGAGATTACGAGCAGTACTTC. It translates to CASSVGDYEQYF. The full variable domain, its missing parts supplied by reference TRBV5-1 and TRBJ2-7, is KAGVTQTPRYLIKTRGQQVTLSCSPISGHRSVSWYQQTPGQGLQFLFEYFSETQRNKGNFPGRFSGRQFSNSRSEMNVSTLELGDSALYLCASSVGDYEQYFGPGTRLTVT.

The chain carries TRBV29-1 and TRBJ1-4; D ambiguous. The CDR3 spans 12 residues. In germline, CDR1 is SQVTM, CDR2 ANQGSEA. V was trimmed by 4 bases and J by 4 bases, leaving 7 bases between them. The CDR3 reads CSVARSNEKLFF. The CDR3 nucleotides read TGCAGCGTTGCTCGCAGTAATGAAAAACTGTTTTTT.

On this clone: The same CDR3 can be traced to other DNA sequences in this sample. V and J are TRBV7-8 and TRBJ2-7; 8 bases agree with TRBD1. Germline loops: CDR1 SGHVS, CDR2 FQNEAQ. This CDR3 contains 13 residues. The V gene end was trimmed by 3 bases and the J gene end by 7 bases; junction bases not matched to a gene: 5. CDR3 in DNA: TGTGCCAGCAGCTTGCCAGGGGGCAGGGAGCAGTACTTC. Translated, it gives CASSLPGGREQYF.

The chain is built from TRBV19 and TRBJ1-1, with D possibly being TRBD1 (6 bases). The CDR3 totals 14 residues. The germline V gene has CDR1 LNHDA and CDR2 SQIVND (reference sequence). V shed 7 bases and J shed 0 bases, with 12 bases lying between them. The CDR3 protein is CASTSGGVNTEAFF. CDR3 DNA: TGTGCCAGTACCTCTGGGGGCGTGAACACTGAAGCTTTCTTT.

The chain has TRBV5-1 and TRBJ2-1; D may be TRBD2 (5 bases). Germline values: CDR1 SGHRS, CDR2 YFSETQ. V lost 2 bases, J lost 0 bases, and 18 bases lay in between. This CDR3 comprises 18 residues. The CDR3 bases are TGCGCCAGCAGCTTTTACTCTAGCAGTGGTGTCTCCTACAATGAGCAGTTCTTC. Encoded protein: CASSFYSSSGVSYNEQFF.

The chain couples TRBV25-1 to TRBJ1-3; 10 nucleotides match TRBD1. Per the germline V gene, CDR1 is MGHDK and CDR2 is SYGVNS. CDR3 length: 17 residues. Germline trimming cut 6 bases from V and 4 bases from J; bases unmatched to any gene: 12. The CDR3, as DNA: TGTGCCAGCAGCGGTGCCCCGGGACAGGGGCAGGGAAACACCATATATTTT. Residues: CASSGAPGQGQGNTIYF.

The chain has TRBV5-1 and TRBJ1-3; unclear D gene. The CDR3 loop spans 16 amino acids. Per the germline V gene, CDR1 is SGHRS and CDR2 is YFSETQ. Trimming took 7 bases from V and 3 from J, leaving 20 bases between them. CDR3 coding DNA: TGCGCCAGCTGTAAGCTCGAGACATCGAGTGGAAACACCATATATTTT. Translating gives CASCKLETSSGNTIYF.